The T cell receptor beta chain described here comes from a study of blood T cell repertoires in COVID-19. CDR1 and CDR2 (germline): SGHRS, YFSETQ. The CDR3 loop spans 17 amino acids. The ends lost 3 bases at V and 1 base at J; junction bases unmatched: 10. The assay was immunoSEQ multiplex PCR, and TCRdb's table has in-frame clones only and misses some. The table shows roughly 140,000 clones, with roughly nine tenths occurring only once. The sample comprised peripheral blood. This TCR was recovered from a woman aged 55-69 years with active COVID-19. The gene calls are TRBV5-1 and TRBJ1-1, with 9 positions matching TRBD1. The CDR3 nucleotides are TGCGCCAGCAGCTCCGTCCCGGGACAGGGTTGGAACACTGAAGCTTTCTTT. Its protein is CASSSVPGQGWNTEAFF.